A single sample gave rise to the 13 T cell receptor beta chains below, sequenced in a study of blood T cell repertoires in COVID-19. Sequencing used immunoSEQ multiplex PCR; TCRdb keeps in-frame clones, though not all of them. Here the sample spans more than 140,000 clones, over 75% being singletons. Sequencing was carried out using peripheral blood. These receptors were collected from a human donor in a cohort sampled during active COVID-19.

The chain joins TRBV6-2 or TRBV6-3 to TRBJ1-2, with TRBD1 matching over 8 bases. This CDR3 has 18 residues. CDR1 MNHEY and CDR2 SVGEGT come from the germline V gene. The J segment lost 3 bases and the V segment lost 4 bases, leaving 16 bases of the junction unmatched. CDR3 DNA sequence: TGTGCCAGCAGTTTGGGATTCAGGGGGCGCATTCAGGACTATGGCTACACCTTC. Protein sequence: CASSLGFRGRIQDYGYTF.

This clone has just one count. CDR3 in amino acids: CASSLGGGRDNSPLHF. Written as DNA, the CDR3 is TGTGCCAGCAGTTTGGGGGGAGGTCGGGACAATTCACCCCTCCACTTT. This chain connects TRBV28 to TRBJ1-6; D might be TRBD1 (5 bases). The germline V gene has CDR1 MDHEN and CDR2 SYDVKM. The CDR3 sequence is 16 residues long. The germline V and J ends were trimmed by 3 bases and 7 bases, with 16 bases remaining between them.

This chain connects TRBV6-6 to TRBJ2-3; 8 bases match TRBD1. V lost 5 bases and J lost 2; bases outside the gene matches: 12. The CDR3 is made up of 17 amino acids. Germline V CDR1 and CDR2: MNHNY, SVGAGI (reference sequence). CDR3 nucleotide sequence: TGTGCCAGCAGTCGTCTACCCGGGGACAGGCTCACAGATACGCAGTATTTT. It translates to CASSRLPGDRLTDTQYF.

The V and J genes are TRBV29-1 and TRBJ2-3; possible D gene TRBD1, 6 bases. Germline CDR1 and CDR2: SQVTM and ANQGSEA. Trimming pared 7 bases from V and 2 bases from J, leaving 16 bases between. This CDR3 has 14 amino acids. This CDR3 reads CSAAYRAFTDTQYF. CDR3 coding DNA: TGCAGCGCGGCATACAGGGCTTTCACAGATACGCAGTATTTT.

The chain joins TRBV19 to TRBJ1-4, with 8 bases lining up with TRBD1. The germline V gene encodes CDR1 LNHDA and CDR2 SQIVND (reference sequence). With V trimmed by 7 bases and J by 14 bases, 6 bases remained unmatched. This CDR3 is 11 amino acids long. The chain's CDR3 is CASTSWDRLFF. CDR3 in DNA: TGTGCCAGTACCTCTTGGGACAGGCTGTTTTTT.

V usage is TRBV18 and J usage is TRBJ2-3; 7 bases map to TRBD2. Germline assignment: CDR1 KGHSH and CDR2 LQKENI. V lost 2 bases, J lost 1 base, and 3 bases stayed unmatched. The CDR3 consists of 15 residues. CDR3 amino acids: CASSPSTSGTDTQYF. In nucleotides, the CDR3 is TGTGCCAGCTCACCAAGTACTAGCGGCACAGATACGCAGTATTTT.

The V call is TRBV4-2, the J call TRBJ2-7; 13 bases map to TRBD2. J gave up 4 bases and V 4 bases, and 10 bases lay outside the gene matches. Germline CDR1 LGHNA, CDR2 YNFKEQ. The CDR3 covers 17 residues. The CDR3 nucleotides read TGTGCCAGCAGCCCCGAACCGGGACTAGCGGGGCTTTACGAGCAGTACTTC. Translated: CASSPEPGLAGLYEQYF.

Regarding this clone: At the DNA level, this CDR3 is encoded by other sequences in the same sample as well. The chain couples TRBV18 to TRBJ2-7, with D possibly TRBD1 on 5 matching bases. Germline CDR1 is KGHSH and CDR2 is LQKENI. The CDR3 contains 12 residues. V was cut by 3 bases and J by 4 bases, with 7 bases left in between. The CDR3 DNA follows: TGTGCCAGCTCACCGACAGAGTACGAGCAGTACTTC. Its protein is CASSPTEYEQYF.

V is TRBV2 and J is TRBJ2-7; maybe TRBD2 (6 bases). The V end was cut by 0 bases, the J end by 5 bases, with 14 bases between. CDR1 SNHLY and CDR2 FYNNEI come from the germline V gene. The CDR3 covers 15 residues. CDR3 in amino acids: CASSEATRVADEQYF. CDR3 in DNA: TGTGCCAGCAGTGAAGCGACTCGAGTAGCGGACGAGCAGTACTTC.

The rearrangement links TRBV9 to TRBJ1-2; 7 nucleotides line up with TRBD1. Germline CDR1 and CDR2: SGDLS and YYNGEE. The CDR3 is made up of 13 amino acids. The V gene end was trimmed by 0 bases and the J gene end by 6 bases; junction bases not matched to a gene: 2. The DNA for the CDR3 is TGTGCCAGCAGCGTAGGAACAGGGGATGGCTACACCTTC. Protein sequence: CASSVGTGDGYTF.

The chain recombines TRBV2 with TRBJ1-2; TRBD1 might be the D (5 bases). The CDR3 consists of 13 residues. Germline CDR1 and CDR2: SNHLY and FYNNEI. The V end lost 2 bases, the J end lost 6 bases, and 10 bases lay between the germline ends. CDR3 sequence: CASSEMGQDGYTF. DNA for the CDR3: TGTGCCAGCAGTGAAATGGGGCAGGATGGCTACACCTTC.

This clone was detected once. This chain uses TRBV9 with TRBJ2-7; D might be TRBD2 (6 bases). V gave up 0 bases and J gave up 3 bases, with 13 bases separating them. Germline V gene sequence: CDR1 SGDLS, CDR2 YYNGEE. The CDR3 length is 15 residues. CDR3 region: CASSVASAILYEQYF. CDR3 DNA sequence: TGTGCCAGCAGCGTAGCTAGCGCTATCCTCTACGAGCAGTACTTC.

The CDR3 sequence is CASSGWATGELFF. CDR3 coding DNA: TGTGCCAGCAGTGGGTGGGCCACCGGGGAGCTGTTTTTT. V is TRBV5-4 and J is TRBJ2-2; D not certain. CDR1 is SGHNT, CDR2 YYREEE, per germline (reference sequence). There are 13 residues in the CDR3. Trimming left V 5 bases short and J 4 bases short, with 9 bases between.